This T cell receptor (beta chain) originates from a study of blood T cell repertoires in COVID-19. Study information: T cells, B-cell-depleted T cells, or PBMCs supplied cDNA or gDNA.

CDR1 is MDHEN and CDR2 is SYDVKM in the germline V gene. The CDR3 loop spans 15 amino acids. V lost 1 base to trimming and J lost 9 bases; unmatched junction nucleotides: 9. TCRdb's copy holds only in-frame clones and misses some; the assay was immunoSEQ multiplex PCR. Seen here are around 150,000 clones, 70% to 85% observed once, and the top ten hold about 10%. This receptor was identified in a man aged 60 to 75 who had recovered from COVID-19. Sample: peripheral blood. V gene TRBV28 combines with J gene TRBJ2-5, with 9 nucleotides matching TRBD1. Here the CDR3 reads CASSLLQGAAQAQYF. CDR3 nucleotide sequence: TGTGCCAGCAGTTTATTACAGGGGGCAGCCCAGGCCCAGTACTTC. The full variable domain, completed using reference TRBV28 and TRBJ2-5, is DVKVTQSSRYLVKRTGEKVFLECVQDMDHENMFWYRQDPGLGLRLIYFSYDVKMKEKGDIPEGYSVSREKKERFSLILESASTNQTSMYLCASSLLQGAAQAQYFGPGTRLLVL.